This T cell receptor (beta chain) was sequenced during a study of beta chain features in type 1 diabetes. Expressed TCRB transcripts got sequenced, as all isolated RNA was reverse transcribed. Clones were read by immunoSEQ multiplex PCR, and TCRdb kept only the in-frame ones, dropping some. The sample has around 330,000 clones, 11% seen once. Per the germline V gene, CDR1 is SEHNR and CDR2 is FQNEAQ (reference sequence). The CDR3 contains 15 residues. V shed 6 bases, J shed 2 bases, and the junction held 4 bases outside the gene matches. In the case of this clone: Its specificity is unknown.

Findings and caveats of the study: Whether HLA type influences TCRB rearrangement remained unresolved here. A closer apparent resemblance between naive, central memory and Treg TCRB repertoires was seen in patients than in healthy donors.

This sequence was found in a young woman in good health. The chain employs TRBV7-9 and TRBJ1-5; TRBD1 matches at 10 bases. Sequenced input: naive CD4+ T cells from blood. CDR3 sequence reads: CASSRGTGGNQPQHF. The CDR3 coding sequence is TGTGCCAGCAGTCGTGGGACAGGGGGCAATCAGCCCCAGCATTTT.